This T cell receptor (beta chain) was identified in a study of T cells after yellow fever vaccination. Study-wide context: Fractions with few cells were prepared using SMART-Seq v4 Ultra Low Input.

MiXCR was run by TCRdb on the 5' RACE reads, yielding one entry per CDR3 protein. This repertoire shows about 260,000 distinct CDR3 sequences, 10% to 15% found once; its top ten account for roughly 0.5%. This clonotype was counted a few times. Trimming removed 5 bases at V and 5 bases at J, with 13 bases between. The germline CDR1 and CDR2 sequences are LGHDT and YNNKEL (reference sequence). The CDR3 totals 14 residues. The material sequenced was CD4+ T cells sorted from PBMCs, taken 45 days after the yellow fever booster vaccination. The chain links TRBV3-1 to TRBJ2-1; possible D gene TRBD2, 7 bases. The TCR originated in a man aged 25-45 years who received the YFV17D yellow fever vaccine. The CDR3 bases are TGTGCCAGCAGCGTAAGGGGGGGGGACAATGAGCAGTTCTTC. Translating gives CASSVRGGDNEQFF.